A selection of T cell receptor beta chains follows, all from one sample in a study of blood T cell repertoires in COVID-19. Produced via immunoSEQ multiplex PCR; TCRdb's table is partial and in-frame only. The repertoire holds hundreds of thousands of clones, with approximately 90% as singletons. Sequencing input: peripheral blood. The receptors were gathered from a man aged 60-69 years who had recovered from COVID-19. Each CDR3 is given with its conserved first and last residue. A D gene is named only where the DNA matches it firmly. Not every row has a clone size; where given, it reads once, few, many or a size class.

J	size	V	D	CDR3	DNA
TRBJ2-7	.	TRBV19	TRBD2	CASTRTGTSTYEQYF	TGTGCCAGTACCAGAACCGGGACTAGCACCTACGAGCAGTACTTC
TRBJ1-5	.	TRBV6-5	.	CASSYSIADPQHF	TGTGCCAGCAGTTACTCGATAGCGGACCCCCAGCATTTT
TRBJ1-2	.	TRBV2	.	CASRDNTNYGYTF	TGTGCCAGCCGGGACAACACTAACTATGGCTACACCTTC
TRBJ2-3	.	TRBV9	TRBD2	CASSVVGRGGTDTQYF	TGTGCCAGCAGCGTAGTGGGACGGGGGGGCACAGATACGCAGTATTTT
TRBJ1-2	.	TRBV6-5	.	CASSRTPVSYGYTF	TGTGCCAGCAGCCGGACACCCGTTAGCTATGGCTACACCTTC
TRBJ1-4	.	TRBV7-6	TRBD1	CASRSGTGPNEKLFF	TGTGCCAGCAGGTCCGGGACAGGACCTAATGAAAAACTGTTTTTT
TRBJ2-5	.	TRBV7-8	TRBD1	CASSLPRKPTFGTGDETQYF	TGTGCCAGCAGCCTTCCCCGGAAACCTACCTTCGGGACAGGGGACGAGACCCAGTACTTC
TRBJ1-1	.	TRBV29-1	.	CSVEKGRKNTEAFF	TGCAGCGTTGAAAAGGGGCGGAAGAACACTGAAGCTTTCTTT
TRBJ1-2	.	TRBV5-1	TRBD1	CASSLGDRAHYGYTF	TGCGCCAGCAGCTTGGGGGACAGGGCTCACTATGGCTACACCTTC
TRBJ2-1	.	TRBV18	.	CASSLYRDYEQFF	TGTGCCAGCTCACTGTACAGGGATTATGAGCAGTTCTTC
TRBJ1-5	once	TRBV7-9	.	CASSSDVGVGGNQPQHF	TGTGCCAGCAGCTCAGATGTAGGGGTCGGCGGCAATCAGCCCCAGCATTTT
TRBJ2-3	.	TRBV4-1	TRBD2	CASSQVNLAGGTDTQYF	TGCGCCAGCAGCCAAGTAAATTTAGCGGGGGGCACAGATACGCAGTATTTT
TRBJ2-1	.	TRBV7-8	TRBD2	CASSLYSGLAGVHYNEQFF	TGTGCCAGCAGCTTATACAGCGGACTAGCGGGGGTCCACTACAATGAGCAGTTCTTC
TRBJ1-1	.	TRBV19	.	CATQDGKNTEAFF	TGTGCCACCCAAGACGGGAAGAACACTGAAGCTTTCTTT
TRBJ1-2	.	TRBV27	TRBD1	CASSLGQGGYGYTF	TGTGCCAGCAGCTTGGGACAGGGGGGCTATGGCTACACCTTC
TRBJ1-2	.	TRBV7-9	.	CASSPHLGAVGYTF	TGTGCCAGCAGCCCCCATCTTGGGGCAGTCGGCTACACCTTC
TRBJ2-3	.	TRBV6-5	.	CASRARGDTQYF	TGTGCCAGCAGAGCAAGAGGAGATACGCAGTATTTT
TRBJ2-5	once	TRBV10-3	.	CAISEVGGSRKETQYF	TGTGCCATCAGTGAAGTTGGGGGGAGCCGAAAAGAGACCCAGTACTTC
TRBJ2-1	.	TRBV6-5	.	CASIKGLAAYNEQFF	TGTGCCAGCATTAAGGGACTCGCGGCATACAATGAGCAGTTCTTC
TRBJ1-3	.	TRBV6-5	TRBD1	CASRLDRGGNTIYF	TGTGCCAGCAGACTCGACAGGGGTGGAAACACCATATATTTT
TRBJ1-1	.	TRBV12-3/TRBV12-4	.	CASSHRVETEAFF	TGTGCCAGCAGTCACAGGGTGGAAACTGAAGCTTTCTTT
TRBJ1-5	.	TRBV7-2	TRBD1	CASSLLGQGGKNQPQHF	TGTGCCAGCAGCCTTTTAGGACAGGGAGGGAAGAATCAGCCCCAGCATTTT
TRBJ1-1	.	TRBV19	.	CASHPQGSNTEAFF	TGTGCCAGTCACCCTCAGGGCTCGAACACTGAAGCTTTCTTT
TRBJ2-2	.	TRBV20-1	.	CSAFLAGELFF	TGCAGTGCTTTCCTCGCCGGGGAGCTGTTTTTT
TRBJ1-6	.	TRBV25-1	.	CASKSGSYNSPLHF	TGTGCCAGCAAATCGGGCTCCTATAATTCACCCCTCCACTTT
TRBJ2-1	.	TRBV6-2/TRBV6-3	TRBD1	CASSGRQGRSYNEQFF	TGTGCCAGCAGTGGCCGACAGGGCCGCTCCTACAATGAGCAGTTCTTC
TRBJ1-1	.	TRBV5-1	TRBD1	CASSPTGVGINTEAFF	TGCGCCAGCAGCCCCACAGGGGTAGGGATCAACACTGAAGCTTTCTTT
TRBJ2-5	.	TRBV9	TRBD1	CASSARDRGQGDQETQYF	TGTGCCAGCAGCGCCCGGGACAGGGGGCAGGGTGACCAAGAGACCCAGTACTTC
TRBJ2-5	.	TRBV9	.	CASSVDQGAQYF	TGTGCCAGCAGCGTAGATCAGGGCGCCCAGTACTTC
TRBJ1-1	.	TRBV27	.	CASSFRPTGDTEAFF	TGTGCCAGCAGTTTCCGTCCAACCGGGGACACTGAAGCTTTCTTT
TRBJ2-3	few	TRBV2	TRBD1	CASSAQDRETDTQYF	TGTGCCAGCAGTGCCCAGGACAGGGAGACAGATACGCAGTATTTT
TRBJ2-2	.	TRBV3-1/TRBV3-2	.	CASSQEPGRTGELFF	TGTGCCAGCAGCCAAGAACCGGGGAGAACCGGGGAGCTGTTTTTT
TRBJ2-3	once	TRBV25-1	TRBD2	CASSDTAGTSMPDTQYF	TGTGCCAGCAGTGATACCGCCGGGACTAGTATGCCAGATACGCAGTATTTT
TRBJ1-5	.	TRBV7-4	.	CASSLQCYSNQPQHF	TGTGCCAGCAGCCTCCAATGCTATAGCAATCAGCCCCAGCATTTT
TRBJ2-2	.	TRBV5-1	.	CASNPRNTGELFF	TGCGCCAGCAACCCCAGGAACACCGGGGAGCTGTTTTTT
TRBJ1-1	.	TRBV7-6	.	CASSRALGATEAFF	TGTGCCAGCAGTCGAGCACTTGGGGCAACTGAAGCTTTCTTT
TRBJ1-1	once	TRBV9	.	CASSVPLVNTEAFF	TGTGCCAGCAGCGTCCCTCTCGTGAACACTGAAGCTTTCTTT
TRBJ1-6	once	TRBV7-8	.	CASSLPSLTGINSPLHF	TGTGCCAGCAGCTTACCAAGCCTTACAGGGATTAATTCACCCCTCCACTTT
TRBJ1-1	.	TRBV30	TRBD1	CAWDGTVNTEAFF	TGTGCCTGGGATGGGACAGTGAACACTGAAGCTTTCTTT
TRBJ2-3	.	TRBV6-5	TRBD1	CASYRGQGTDTQYF	TGTGCCAGCTACCGGGGACAGGGCACAGATACGCAGTATTTT
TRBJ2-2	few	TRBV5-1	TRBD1	CASSVSQGANTGELFF	TGCGCCAGCAGCGTTTCCCAGGGGGCGAACACCGGGGAGCTGTTTTTT
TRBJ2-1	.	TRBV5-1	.	CASSLTMKGNEQFF	TGCGCCAGCAGCTTGACTATGAAAGGCAATGAGCAGTTCTTC
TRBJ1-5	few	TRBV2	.	CASSDLGATNQPQHF	TGTGCCAGCAGTGATCTGGGGGCCACCAATCAGCCCCAGCATTTT